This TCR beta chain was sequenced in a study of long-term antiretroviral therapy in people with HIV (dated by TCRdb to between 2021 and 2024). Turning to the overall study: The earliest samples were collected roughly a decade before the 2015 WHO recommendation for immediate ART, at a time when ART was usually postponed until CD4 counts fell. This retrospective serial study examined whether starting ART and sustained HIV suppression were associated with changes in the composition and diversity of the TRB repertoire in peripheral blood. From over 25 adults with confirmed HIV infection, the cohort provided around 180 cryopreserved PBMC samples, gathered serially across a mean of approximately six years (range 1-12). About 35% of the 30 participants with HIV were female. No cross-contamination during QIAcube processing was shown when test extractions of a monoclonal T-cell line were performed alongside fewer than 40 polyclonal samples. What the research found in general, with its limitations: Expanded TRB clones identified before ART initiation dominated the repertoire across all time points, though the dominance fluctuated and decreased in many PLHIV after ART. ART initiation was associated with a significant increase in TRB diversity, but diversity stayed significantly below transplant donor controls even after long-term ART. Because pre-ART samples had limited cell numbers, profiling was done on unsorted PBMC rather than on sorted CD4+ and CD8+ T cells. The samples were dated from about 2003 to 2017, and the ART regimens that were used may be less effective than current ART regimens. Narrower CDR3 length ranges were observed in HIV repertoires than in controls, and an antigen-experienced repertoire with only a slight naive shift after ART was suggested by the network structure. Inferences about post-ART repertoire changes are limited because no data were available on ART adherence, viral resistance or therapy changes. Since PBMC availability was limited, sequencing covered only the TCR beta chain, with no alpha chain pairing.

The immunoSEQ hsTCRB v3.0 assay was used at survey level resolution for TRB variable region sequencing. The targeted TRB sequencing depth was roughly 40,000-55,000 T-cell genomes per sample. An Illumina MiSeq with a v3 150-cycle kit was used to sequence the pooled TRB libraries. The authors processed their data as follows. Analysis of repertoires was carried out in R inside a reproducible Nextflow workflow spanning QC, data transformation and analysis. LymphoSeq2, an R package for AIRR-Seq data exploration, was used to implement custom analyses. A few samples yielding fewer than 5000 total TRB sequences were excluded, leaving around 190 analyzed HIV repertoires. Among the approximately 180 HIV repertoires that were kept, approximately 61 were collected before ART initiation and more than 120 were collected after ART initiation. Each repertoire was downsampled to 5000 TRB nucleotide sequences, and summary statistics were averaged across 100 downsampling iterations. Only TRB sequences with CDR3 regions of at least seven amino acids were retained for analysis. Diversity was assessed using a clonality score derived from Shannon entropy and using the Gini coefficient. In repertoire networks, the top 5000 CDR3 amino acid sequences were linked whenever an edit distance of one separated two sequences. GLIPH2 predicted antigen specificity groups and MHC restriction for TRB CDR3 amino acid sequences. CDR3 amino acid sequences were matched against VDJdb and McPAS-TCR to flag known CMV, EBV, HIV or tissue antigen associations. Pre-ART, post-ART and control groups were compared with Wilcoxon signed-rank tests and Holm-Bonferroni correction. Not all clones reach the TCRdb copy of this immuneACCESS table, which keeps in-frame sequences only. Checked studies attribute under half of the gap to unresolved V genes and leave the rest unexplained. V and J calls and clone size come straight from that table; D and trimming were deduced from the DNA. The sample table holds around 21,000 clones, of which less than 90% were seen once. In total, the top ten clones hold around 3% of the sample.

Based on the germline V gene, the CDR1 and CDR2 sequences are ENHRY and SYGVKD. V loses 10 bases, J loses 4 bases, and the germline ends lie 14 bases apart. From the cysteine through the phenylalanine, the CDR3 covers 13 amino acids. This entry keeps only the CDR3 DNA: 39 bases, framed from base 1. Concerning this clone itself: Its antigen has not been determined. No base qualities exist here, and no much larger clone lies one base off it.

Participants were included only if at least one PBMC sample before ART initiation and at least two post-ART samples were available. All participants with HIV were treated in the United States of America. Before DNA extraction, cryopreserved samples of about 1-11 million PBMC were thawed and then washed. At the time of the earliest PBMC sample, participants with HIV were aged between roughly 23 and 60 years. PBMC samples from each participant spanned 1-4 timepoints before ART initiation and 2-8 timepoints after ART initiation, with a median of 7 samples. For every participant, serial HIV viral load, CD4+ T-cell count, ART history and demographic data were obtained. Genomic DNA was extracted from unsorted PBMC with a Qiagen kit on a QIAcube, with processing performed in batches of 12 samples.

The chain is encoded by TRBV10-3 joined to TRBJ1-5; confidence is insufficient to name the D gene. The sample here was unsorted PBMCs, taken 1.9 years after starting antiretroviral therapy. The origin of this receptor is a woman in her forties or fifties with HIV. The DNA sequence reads TGTGCCACGCGGAGGGAATTGAATCAGCCCCAGCATTTT. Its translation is CATRRELNQPQHF.